These T cell receptor beta chains were read from a single sample in a study of glioma-infiltrating T cells. TCRdb processed the multiplex PCR reads anew with MiXCR; each CDR3 protein has one entry. The data contain about 200,000 distinct CDR3 sequences, over 25% of them singletons. The sequencing sample was made of glioma tissue, nonneoplastic brain tissue, or PBMCs (not recorded which). The receptors were sampled from a human donor with low-grade glioma or glioblastoma, undergoing nonglioma brain surgery, or in good health (not recorded which). The CDR3 runs from the conserved cysteine through the conserved F or W. Each record gives: D gene, clone size, J gene, V gene, CDR3 DNA, CDR3 protein. A D gene is named only where the DNA matches it firmly. Rows may omit the clone size; those that give it use once, few, many or a size class.

NA,many,TRBJ2-3,TRBV20-1,TGCAGTGACAACGGCGTGGGGAGCACAGATACGCAGTATTTT,CSDNGVGSTDTQYF
TRBD1,many,TRBJ1-2,TRBV27,TGTGCCAGCAGTTGGACAGGGTACGGGAACTATGGCTACACCTTC,CASSWTGYGNYGYTF
NA,many,TRBJ2-7,TRBV19,TGTGCCAGTAGTATAGTAGCCAGGAACTACGAGCAGTACTTC,CASSIVARNYEQYF
NA,NA,TRBJ2-1,TRBV6-1,TGTGCCAGCATTCTGACCCTCAATGAGCAGTTCTTC,CASILTLNEQFF
NA,NA,TRBJ1-2,TRBV20-1,TGCAGTGCCAGAGACGGACAGTGGGCGAACTATGGCTACACCTTC,CSARDGQWANYGYTF
NA,few,TRBJ2-1,TRBV5-1,TGCGCCAGCAGCCCGGGGAGGGGGCTGAGCTCCTACAATGAGCAGTTCTTC,CASSPGRGLSSYNEQFF
NA,many,TRBJ2-1,TRBV28,TGTGCCAGCGTCGAAACAGGGAGCTCCTACAATGAGCAGTTCTTC,CASVETGSSYNEQFF
NA,many,TRBJ2-7,TRBV4-1,TGCGCCAGCAGCCCTAGCAATCCGGGACGAGTATCCTACGAGCAGTACTTC,CASSPSNPGRVSYEQYF
TRBD1,medium-sized,TRBJ1-1,TRBV6-2/TRBV6-3,TGTGCCAGCAGTTGGACAGGGGTTGACACTGAAGCTTTCTTT,CASSWTGVDTEAFF
TRBD1,many,TRBJ1-5,TRBV6-1,TGTGCCAGCATCCTACGGCTGGGGACAGACAATCAGCCCCAGCATTTT,CASILRLGTDNQPQHF
TRBD2,few,TRBJ2-1,TRBV7-8,TGTGCCAGCAGCCCTATGTTTATAAGCGGGAGAAGGGACTACAATGAGCAGTTCTTC,CASSPMFISGRRDYNEQFF
NA,NA,TRBJ2-2,TRBV27,TGTGCCGGCAGCGTGGGCGGATACGGGGAGCTGTTTTTT,CAGSVGGYGELFF
TRBD2,many,TRBJ2-7,TRBV27,TGTGCCAGCCAAGGACTAGGAGGCGAGCAGTACTTC,CASQGLGGEQYF
TRBD1,NA,TRBJ2-3,TRBV12-3/TRBV12-4,TGTGCCAGCAGTCTACCGGGGACAGCAGATACGCAGTATTTT,CASSLPGTADTQYF
TRBD2,NA,TRBJ2-1,TRBV29-1,TGCAGCGTTGAACGCGGGACTAGCGGGAGCGGCGAGCAGTTCTTC,CSVERGTSGSGEQFF
TRBD2,NA,TRBJ2-3,TRBV19,TGTGCCAGTAGTATTACGGGAGGATCAGATACGCAGTATTTT,CASSITGGSDTQYF